These 14 T cell receptor beta chains were all obtained from the same sample, sequenced in a study of glioma-infiltrating T cells. TCR alpha and beta CDR3 regions were amplified from RNA using iRepertoire nested multiplex PCR. One entry per CDR3 protein, called by TCRdb with MiXCR from the multiplex PCR reads. This table holds approximately 17,000 distinct CDR3 sequences, roughly 64% found once. Material for sequencing was glioma tissue, nonneoplastic brain tissue, or PBMCs (not recorded which). These receptors were obtained from a human donor with low-grade glioma or glioblastoma, undergoing nonglioma brain surgery, or in good health (not recorded which).

This clonotype was found many times. V is TRBV6-1 and J is TRBJ1-1; D not resolved. V lost 6 bases to trimming and J lost 4 bases, with 18 bases between them. Germline V gives CDR1 MNHNS, CDR2 SASEGT. The CDR3 loop spans 15 amino acids. In DNA form, the CDR3 reads TGTGCCAGCAGCCCGAACTTCCAAGCGGGCACTGAAGCTTTCTTT. This translates into CASSPNFQAGTEAFF.

This chain connects TRBV4-1 to TRBJ2-5; 8 nucleotides match TRBD2. CDR1 is MGHRA and CDR2 is YSYEKL in the germline V gene. The CDR3 has 16 residues. Trimming cost V 6 bases and J 4 bases; bases outside gene matches: 13. The CDR3 nucleotides are TGCGCCAGCAGTCCTTGGGGACGGGGGGGCCGAGAGACCCAGTACTTC. The encoded protein is CASSPWGRGGRETQYF.

V and J are TRBV20-1 and TRBJ1-2, with a weak D call TRBD1 (6 bases). V was clipped by 0 bases and J by 7 bases, with 9 bases between them. Germline lookup yields CDR1 DFQATT and CDR2 SNEGSKA (reference sequence). The CDR3 has 12 residues. The CDR3, as DNA: TGCAGTGCTAGAGAGGGGGCCCGTGGCTACACCTTC. This translates into CSAREGARGYTF.

Worth noting for this clonotype: This CDR3 is missing its conserved last phenylalanine or tryptophan, likely due to a read error. The chain links TRBV6-5 to TRBJ2-7; D not certain. CDR1 and CDR2 from the germline V gene are MNHEY and SVGAGI. There are 12 residues in the CDR3. CDR3 region: CANSFLDAEQYS. In nucleotides, the CDR3 is TGTGCCAACAGTTTCCTGGATGCAGAGCAGTACTCC.

Relative to its sample, this clonotype is medium-sized. The chain recombines TRBV25-1 with TRBJ2-2; tentatively, D is TRBD1 (6 bases). The CDR3 extends over 13 amino acids. The germline V gene has CDR1 MGHDK and CDR2 SYGVNS. V was clipped by 5 bases and J by 3 bases, with 7 bases between them. CDR3 in DNA: TGTGCCAGCAGTACAGGGTACACCGGGGAGCTGTTTTTT. The encoded protein is CASSTGYTGELFF.

A remark on this clonotype: A much larger clone is a single base away; this may be a read error. The chain recombines TRBV24-1 with TRBJ1-1, with D possibly TRBD1 on 5 matching bases. The length of the CDR3 is 11 residues. The germline V gene encodes CDR1 KGHDR and CDR2 SFDVKD. CDR3 nucleotides: TGTGGCACCAGTGATTCAGGGATAGCTTTCTTT. This gives the protein CGTSDSGIAFF.

V usage is TRBV7-8 and J usage is TRBJ1-5, with TRBD1 as a possible D gene (6 bases). The V gene's germline CDR1 is SGHVS and CDR2 FQNEAQ. The CDR3 loop spans 16 amino acids. The V end lost 5 bases, the J end lost 0 bases, and 14 bases lay between the germline ends. In DNA, the CDR3 is TGTGCCAGCAGCAAGACCCGGACAGTTAGCAATCAGCCCCAGCATTTT. Its protein product is CASSKTRTVSNQPQHF.

CDR3 loop: CASLKDSGRAYEQYF. The DNA for the CDR3 is TGTGCCAGCCTCAAGGACTCGGGCAGGGCCTACGAGCAGTACTTC. The V call is TRBV6-1, the J call TRBJ2-7; D is perhaps TRBD1 or TRBD2 (5 bases each). This CDR3 spans 15 amino acids. Germline CDR1 reads MNHNS; CDR2 reads SASEGT. The ends were cut back, 8 bases at V and 2 bases at J, with 19 bases in the middle.

This clonotype occurred a few times. This chain uses TRBV6-2 or TRBV6-3 with TRBJ1-1, with a weak D call TRBD1 (6 bases). CDR1 and CDR2 from the germline V gene are MNHEY and SVGEGT. Trimming took off 5 bases at V and 2 bases at J, with 9 bases between the two ends. The CDR3 consists of 13 residues. CDR3 DNA sequence: TGTGCCAGCAGTGGACAGTTCAACACTGAAGCTTTCTTT. Its protein product is CASSGQFNTEAFF.

A few counts support this clonotype. In DNA form, the CDR3 reads TGCAGTGCTAGGAGCACTAGCGGGTACAATGAGCAGTTCTTC. Translated: CSARSTSGYNEQFF. V gene TRBV20-1 combines with J gene TRBJ2-1, with 9 bases lining up with TRBD2. This CDR3 has 14 residues. V gave up 3 bases and J gave up 4 bases; unmatched junction bases: 4. The germline gives CDR1 DFQATT, CDR2 SNEGSKA (reference sequence).

The genes are TRBV20-1 and TRBJ2-2; unclear D gene. Germline CDR1 is DFQATT and CDR2 is SNEGSKA (reference sequence). With 3 bases removed from V and 7 bases from J, the gap between germline ends came to 3 bases. This CDR3 has 10 amino acids. The CDR3 DNA reads as TGCAGTGCTAGCAGCGGGGAGCTGTTTTTT. It codes for CSASSGELFF.

The DNA for the CDR3 is TGCAGTGGAATGCCGGGACTAGCGACCAATGAGCAGTTCTTC. Translating gives CSGMPGLATNEQFF. V and J are TRBV20-1 and TRBJ2-1; TRBD2 agrees at 10 bases. Per germline, CDR1 DFQATT and CDR2 SNEGSKA (reference sequence). V gave up 7 bases and J gave up 6 bases; unmatched junction bases: 9. This CDR3 is 14 amino acids long.

This clonotype was counted at least ten times. The V gene is TRBV29-1, the J gene TRBJ2-7; possible D gene TRBD1, 5 bases. Germline V lookup: CDR1 SQVTM, CDR2 ANQGSEA. V gave up 5 bases and J gave up 0 bases, with 14 bases separating them. This CDR3 spans 14 amino acids. CDR3 sequence reads: CSVYSDTSSYEQYF. As DNA, the CDR3 is TGCAGCGTTTACTCGGACACAAGCTCCTACGAGCAGTACTTC.

As regards this clonotype: This may be a read error, as it is one base from a much larger clone. The chain uses TRBV7-7 and TRBJ2-5; D remains unclear. The CDR3 spans 11 residues. Germline V CDR1 and CDR2: SSHAT, FNYEAQ (reference sequence). Trimming pared 3 bases from V and 4 bases from J, leaving 3 bases between. The CDR3 DNA reads as TGTGCCAGCAGCTTTGTAGAGACCCAGTACTTC. Amino acid sequence: CASSFVETQYF.